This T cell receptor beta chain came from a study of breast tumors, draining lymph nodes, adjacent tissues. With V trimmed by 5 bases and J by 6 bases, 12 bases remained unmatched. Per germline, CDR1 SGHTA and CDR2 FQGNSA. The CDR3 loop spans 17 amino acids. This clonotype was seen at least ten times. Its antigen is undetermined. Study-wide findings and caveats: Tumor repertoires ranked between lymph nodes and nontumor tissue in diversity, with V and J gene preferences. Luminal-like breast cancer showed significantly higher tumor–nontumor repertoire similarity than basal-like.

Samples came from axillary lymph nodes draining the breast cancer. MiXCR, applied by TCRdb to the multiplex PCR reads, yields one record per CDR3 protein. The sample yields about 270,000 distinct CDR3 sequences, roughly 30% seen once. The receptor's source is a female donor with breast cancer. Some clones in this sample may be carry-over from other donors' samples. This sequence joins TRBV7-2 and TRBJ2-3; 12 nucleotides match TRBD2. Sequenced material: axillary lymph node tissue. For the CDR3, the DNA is TGTGCCAGCAGCAAACGGACTAGCGGGACTCCGGGGGATACGCAGTATTTT. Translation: CASSKRTSGTPGDTQYF.